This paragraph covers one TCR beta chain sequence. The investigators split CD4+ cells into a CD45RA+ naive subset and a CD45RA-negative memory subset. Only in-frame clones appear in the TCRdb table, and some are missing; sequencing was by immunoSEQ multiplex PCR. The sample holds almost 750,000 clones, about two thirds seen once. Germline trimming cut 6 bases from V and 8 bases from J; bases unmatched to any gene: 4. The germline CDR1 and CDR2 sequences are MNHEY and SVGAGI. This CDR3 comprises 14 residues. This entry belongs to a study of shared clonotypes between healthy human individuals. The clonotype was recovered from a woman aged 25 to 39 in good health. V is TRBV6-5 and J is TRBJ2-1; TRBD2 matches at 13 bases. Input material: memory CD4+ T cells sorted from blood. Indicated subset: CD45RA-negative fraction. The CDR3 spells CASRKGLAGHEQFF. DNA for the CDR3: TGTGCCAGCAGAAAGGGACTAGCGGGACATGAGCAGTTCTTC.